These 10 T cell receptor beta chains share one sample of origin, sequenced in a study of blood T cell repertoires in COVID-19. The assay was immunoSEQ multiplex PCR, and TCRdb's table has in-frame clones only and misses some. The data hold 30,000 to 40,000 clones, with 80% to 90% observed a single time. The sample was peripheral blood. The receptors shown here come from a woman of 80 years or more with active or convalescent COVID-19.

The chain joins TRBV3-1 (or the pseudogene TRBV3-2) to TRBJ2-7; D possibly corresponds to TRBD1 (6 bases). Trimming took off 1 base at V and 2 bases at J, with 6 bases between the two ends. Germline V CDR1 and CDR2: LGHDT, YNNKEL (reference sequence). This CDR3 region has 13 residues. The CDR3 loop reads CASSQGTAYEQYF. The CDR3 DNA reads as TGTGCCAGCAGCCAAGGGACAGCCTACGAGCAGTACTTC.

This chain joins TRBV11-1 and TRBJ1-3, with unresolved D. V was clipped by 3 bases and J by 2 bases, with 2 bases between them. CDR1 and CDR2 from the germline V gene are SGHAT and FQDESV (reference sequence). The CDR3 sequence is 12 residues long. The CDR3 bases are TGTGCCAGCAGCTTTACTGGAAACACCATATATTTT. Protein: CASSFTGNTIYF.

The V call is TRBV11-1, the J call TRBJ1-5; no firm D call. Looked up from germline, CDR1 is SGHAT and CDR2 is FQDESV (reference sequence). V was cut by 6 bases and J by 7 bases, with 4 bases left in between. The CDR3 runs 10 residues. The CDR3 nucleotides read TGTGCCAGCAGTCCACAGCCCCAGCATTTT. Protein product: CASSPQPQHF.

V and J are TRBV6-6 and TRBJ1-1; D not resolved. Germline loops: CDR1 MNHNY, CDR2 SVGAGI (reference sequence). V was cut by 0 bases and J by 4 bases, with 6 bases left in between. CDR3 length: 13 residues. CDR3 nucleotides: TGTGCCAGCAGTTACTCGCAGGTCACTGAAGCTTTCTTT. Protein product: CASSYSQVTEAFF.

The V and J genes are TRBV4-2 and TRBJ1-5; D is possibly TRBD1 (6 bases). Trimming took off 2 bases at V and 5 bases at J, with 16 bases between the two ends. CDR3 length equals 16 residues. The germline V gene has CDR1 LGHNA and CDR2 YNFKEQ. Written as DNA, the CDR3 is TGTGCCAGCAGCCAAAAGAGGGGGGGGTTCGATCAGCCCCAGCATTTT. Protein product: CASSQKRGGFDQPQHF.

The chain couples TRBV20-1 to TRBJ2-1; TRBD2 might be the D (5 bases). Germline V gene data show CDR1 as DFQATT and CDR2 as SNEGSKA (reference sequence). V lost 3 bases to trimming and J lost 1 base, with 10 bases between them. This CDR3 has 14 amino acids. The CDR3 DNA is TGCAGTGCTAGTCGTGGGAGTTCCTACAATGAGCAGTTCTTC. Encoded protein: CSASRGSSYNEQFF.

This chain connects TRBV5-1 to TRBJ1-1; 9 bases line up with TRBD1. This CDR3 has 13 amino acids. Germline V gene data show CDR1 as SGHRS and CDR2 as YFSETQ. The V and J ends lost 6 bases and 3 bases, in that order; junction bases with no gene match: 3. CDR3 loop: CASNRGRDTEAFF. CDR3 nucleotides: TGCGCCAGCAACAGGGGGCGCGACACTGAAGCTTTCTTT.

The V gene is TRBV3-1 (or the pseudogene TRBV3-2), the J gene TRBJ2-2, with D perhaps TRBD2 (6 bases). The germline gives CDR1 LGHDT, CDR2 YNNKEL (reference sequence). The length of the CDR3 is 14 residues. V lost 4 bases to trimming and J lost 7 bases, with 13 bases between them. DNA for the CDR3: TGTGCCAGCAGCCTCAGGGAGGTGGACGGGGAGCTGTTTTTT. It encodes CASSLREVDGELFF.

The chain is built from TRBV6-6 and TRBJ1-5; TRBD1 matches at 8 bases. This CDR3 is 15 amino acids long. The V gene end was trimmed by 5 bases and the J gene end by 5 bases; junction bases not matched to a gene: 8. Germline CDR1 MNHNY, CDR2 SVGAGI (reference sequence). The CDR3 reads CASSTRTGHHQPQHF. The CDR3 coding sequence is TGTGCCAGCAGTACCCGGACAGGGCATCATCAGCCCCAGCATTTT.

The V gene is TRBV27, the J gene TRBJ2-3, with 16 bases aligning to TRBD2. V was pared by 5 bases and J by 5 bases, with 7 bases of the junction left unmatched. The CDR3 contains 17 residues. The V gene's germline CDR1 is MNHEY and CDR2 SMNVEV (reference sequence). The DNA of the CDR3 is TGTGCCAGCAGTCCGCCGGGACTAGCGGGAGGGCTAGATACGCAGTATTTT. Amino acid sequence: CASSPPGLAGGLDTQYF.